The entry that follows covers one T cell receptor (beta chain) sequence. As yet, its antigen is unknown. Ipilimumab, 1 mg/kg, started 14 to 28 days after autologous transplant. This entry is derived from a study of ipilimumab plus nivolumab after autologous stem cell transplantation. Study-level background: Patients received a median of roughly five ipilimumab and roughly eight nivolumab doses. The myeloma cohort included high-risk transplant-naive patients and patients relapsing within 3 years of a first autologous transplant. General study points: The authors say TCR, Treg and microbiome findings warrant further study.

Measured with immunoSEQ multiplex PCR; TCRdb has only the in-frame clones, and not every one. The data show some 11,000 clones, 75% seen once. The CDR3 is 12 residues long. From germline, CDR1 is SGHRS and CDR2 YFSETQ. Deletions cut 0 bases from V and 3 bases from J, with 3 bases between. This chain connects TRBV5-1 to TRBJ1-1; D remains unclear. The sequence was obtained from a male donor with multiple myeloma. The source was PBMCs, collected in a trial of ipilimumab plus nivolumab as post-transplant consolidation. The CDR3 region is CASSLADTEAFF. The CDR3, as DNA: TGCGCCAGCAGCTTGGCGGACACTGAAGCTTTCTTT. The full variable domain, with the rest looked up from reference TRBV5-1 and TRBJ1-1, is KAGVTQTPRYLIKTRGQQVTLSCSPISGHRSVSWYQQTPGQGLQFLFEYFSETQRNKGNFPGRFSGRQFSNSRSEMNVSTLELGDSALYLCASSLADTEAFFGQGTRLTVV.